Below, 23 T cell receptor beta chains from the same sample are listed, as sequenced in a study of T-cell reconstitution after alpha-beta-depleted transplantation in children. It was with unique molecular identifiers that the TCRbeta library was prepared. Each CDR3 protein gets one entry after TCRdb re-called the PCR reads with MiXCR. The profile shows 440,000 or so distinct CDR3 sequences, approximately 42% of them singletons. This specimen consisted of PBMCs, obtained before TCRalphabeta/CD19-depleted stem cell transplant. Receptor source: a girl aged 2 to 9 with aplastic anemia, due to receive a stem cell transplant.

As to this clonotype: A junction end diverges from the germline sequence, so it may reflect a read error. The J gene is TRBJ2-7, the V gene TRBV10-2, with 10 nucleotides matching TRBD2. This CDR3 spans 17 amino acids. Germline assignment: CDR1 WSHSY and CDR2 SAAADI. The CDR3 loop reads CASIEDATSGETYEQYF. As DNA, the CDR3 is TGCGCCAGCATTGAGGATGCTACTAGCGGGGAAACCTACGAGCAGTACTTC.

This rearrangement joins TRBV5-1 to TRBJ2-1; TRBD2 matches 10 bases. The V gene end was trimmed by 0 bases and the J gene end by 7 bases; junction bases not matched to a gene: 7. The CDR3 consists of 16 residues. CDR1 is SGHRS and CDR2 is YFSETQ in the germline V gene. Here the CDR3 DNA reads TGCGCCAGCAGCTTGGAGGACAGCGGGGGGGTGAATGAGCAGTTCTTC. Protein product: CASSLEDSGGVNEQFF.

This clonotype showed up many times. The genes are TRBV5-1 and TRBJ2-3; 9 bases match TRBD2. The CDR3 loop spans 16 amino acids. With 0 bases clipped from V and 2 bases from J, the junction kept 4 bases outside the gene matches. The germline V gene has CDR1 SGHRS and CDR2 YFSETQ. DNA of the CDR3: TGCGCCAGCAGCTTGGTAGCGGGAGCCCTCACAGATACGCAGTATTTT. It is translated as CASSLVAGALTDTQYF.

V and J are TRBV30 and TRBJ2-3; 10 nucleotides line up with TRBD2. Per germline, CDR1 GTSNPN and CDR2 SVGIG (reference sequence). CDR3 length: 15 amino acids. J gave up 2 bases and V 3 bases, and 5 bases lay outside the gene matches. The CDR3 here is CAWRGLAAFTDTQYF. The CDR3 DNA is TGTGCCTGGAGAGGACTAGCGGCTTTCACAGATACGCAGTATTTT.

The chain uses TRBV7-9 and TRBJ2-3, with TRBD1 matching 9 bases. The CDR3 loop spans 17 amino acids. With V trimmed by 5 bases and J by 4 bases, 13 bases remained unmatched. Per germline, CDR1 SEHNR and CDR2 FQNEAQ (reference sequence). In DNA form, the CDR3 reads TGTGCCAGCAGCCTTTCCCTCCGGGACAGGGACCCAGATACGCAGTATTTT. As protein: CASSLSLRDRDPDTQYF.

This clonotype has more than one count but fewer than ten. The chain links TRBV24-1 to TRBJ1-1; the D is unclear. This CDR3 has 15 residues. The V end was cut by 2 bases, the J end by 0 bases, with 9 bases between. The germline V gene encodes CDR1 KGHDR and CDR2 SFDVKD. This CDR3 is CATSDSGRVNTEAFF. The CDR3 DNA sequence: TGTGCCACCAGTGATTCCGGACGGGTGAACACTGAAGCTTTCTTT.

The chain is built from TRBV12-3 or TRBV12-4 and TRBJ2-1, with D uncertain. Trimming stripped 5 bases from V and 2 bases from J, with 13 bases between. CDR3 length: 15 residues. The CDR3 loop is CASSKRASTYNEQFF. CDR3 DNA: TGTGCCAGCAGTAAACGAGCCAGCACCTACAATGAGCAGTTCTTC.

V usage is TRBV5-6 and J usage is TRBJ1-1; D gene ambiguous. This CDR3 is 12 amino acids long. The V end was cut by 1 base, the J end by 6 bases, with 7 bases between. CDR1 and CDR2 from the germline V gene are SGHDT and YYEEEE. CDR3 bases: TGTGCCAGCAGCTTGAGGTACGCTGAAGCTTTCTTT. Protein product: CASSLRYAEAFF.

The J gene is TRBJ2-1, the V gene TRBV5-1, with D possibly TRBD2 on 6 matching bases. CDR1 and CDR2 (germline): SGHRS, YFSETQ. The germline V and J ends were trimmed by 3 bases and 8 bases, with 6 bases remaining between them. There are 11 residues in the CDR3. The CDR3 region has the DNA TGCGCCAGCAGCTGGAGGGATGAGCAGTTCTTC. This gives the protein CASSWRDEQFF.

This clonotype appeared a few times. The gene calls are TRBV7-2 and TRBJ2-4; 7 bases line up with TRBD2. This CDR3 contains 15 residues. After removal of 2 bases from V and 6 bases from J, the junction contained 7 bases not matched to a gene. Germline V gene data show CDR1 as SGHTA and CDR2 as FQGNSA. Here the CDR3 reads CASSLLGGFVNIQYF. The CDR3 DNA reads as TGTGCCAGCAGCTTACTGGGGGGGTTCGTAAACATTCAGTACTTC.

This clonotype occurred a few times. The chain carries TRBV5-1 and TRBJ2-2, with D tentatively TRBD1 or TRBD2 (5 bases each). The length of the CDR3 is 15 residues. V was clipped by 5 bases and J by 2 bases, with 13 bases between them. Germline values: CDR1 SGHRS, CDR2 YFSETQ. This CDR3 reads CASSTGTRNTGELFF. CDR3 DNA sequence: TGCGCCAGCAGTACCGGGACCCGAAACACCGGGGAGCTGTTTTTT.

This clonotype was observed once. This chain joins TRBV5-1 and TRBJ2-5; D possibly corresponds to TRBD1 (6 bases). V was clipped by 6 bases and J by 4 bases, with 16 bases between them. Germline V gene lookup returns CDR1 SGHRS and CDR2 YFSETQ. This CDR3 has 14 amino acids. The CDR3 loop is CASTLTGLGETQYF. CDR3 bases: TGCGCCAGCACCTTAACAGGGTTGGGAGAGACCCAGTACTTC.

V usage is TRBV20-1 and J usage is TRBJ1-2; perhaps TRBD1 as D (5 bases). CDR3 length: 14 residues. Trimming took off 3 bases at V and 5 bases at J, with 16 bases between the two ends. The germline V gene encodes CDR1 DFQATT and CDR2 SNEGSKA (reference sequence). CDR3 protein: CSARGGDRGYGYTF. The DNA of the CDR3 is TGCAGTGCTAGGGGGGGGGACCGCGGGTATGGCTACACCTTC.

This clonotype appeared a few times. The V call is TRBV10-2, the J call TRBJ2-7; 8 nucleotides align to TRBD1. This CDR3 region has 14 residues. Trimming cost V 5 bases and J 3 bases; bases outside gene matches: 6. Germline assignment: CDR1 WSHSY and CDR2 SAAADI. CDR3 sequence reads: CASSIPGQDYEQYF. The CDR3 DNA reads TGCGCCAGCAGTATTCCGGGACAGGACTACGAGCAGTACTTC.

Written as DNA, the CDR3 is TGTGCCAGCAGCTCAAGGACAGGGGAGCACGGAAACACCATATATTTT. Protein sequence: CASSSRTGEHGNTIYF. The chain is built from TRBV7-2 and TRBJ1-3; 9 bases match TRBD1. Germline V gene lookup returns CDR1 SGHTA and CDR2 FQGNSA. V was pared by 4 bases and J by 4 bases, with 8 bases of the junction left unmatched. CDR3 length: 16 amino acids.

With respect to this clonotype: A clone one base away is much larger, so this may be a read error. The V and J genes are TRBV12-3 or TRBV12-4 and TRBJ1-5; D is perhaps TRBD1 (6 bases). V lost 6 bases, J lost 6 bases, and 12 bases lay in between. This CDR3 comprises 13 residues. The CDR3 nucleotides read TGTGCCAGCAGACCCAGGGGCATTCAGCCCCAGCATTTT. Residues: CASRPRGIQPQHF.

The CDR3 DNA reads as TGTGCCAGCAGTGCCTTATTGACAGGGGGATACTACGAGCAGTACTTC. This encodes CASSALLTGGYYEQYF. The V call is TRBV6-4, the J call TRBJ2-7, with 9 bases identical to TRBD1. The junction had 10 bases not matched to a gene; V was cut back by 4 bases and J by 3 bases. CDR1 is MRHNA and CDR2 is SNTAGT in the germline V gene. The CDR3 contains 16 residues.

This clonotype was counted a single time. This sequence joins TRBV15 and TRBJ2-1; D possibly corresponds to TRBD2 (6 bases). The CDR3 runs to 14 residues. V was cut by 2 bases and J by 8 bases, with 13 bases left in between. Germline V gene lookup returns CDR1 LNHNV and CDR2 YYDKDF (reference sequence). The CDR3 DNA reads as TGTGCCACCAGCAGATCCGGGACTCGCGATGAGCAGTTCTTC. The encoded protein is CATSRSGTRDEQFF.

This clonotype was counted only a few times. The J gene is TRBJ2-2, the V gene TRBV5-1, with D tentatively TRBD1 (7 bases). V lost 7 bases to trimming and J lost 5 bases, with 15 bases between them. Germline values: CDR1 SGHRS, CDR2 YFSETQ. The CDR3 extends over 14 amino acids. CDR3 bases: TGCGCCAGCCGGACAGGAGGGGGGACCGGGGAGCTGTTTTTT. Protein product: CASRTGGGTGELFF. Full variable domain (missing parts from reference TRBV5-1 and TRBJ2-2): KAGVTQTPRYLIKTRGQQVTLSCSPISGHRSVSWYQQTPGQGLQFLFEYFSETQRNKGNFPGRFSGRQFSNSRSEMNVSTLELGDSALYLCASRTGGGTGELFFGEGSRLTVL.

The chain couples TRBV4-2 to TRBJ2-3; D ambiguous. The CDR3 contains 14 residues. V was cut by 3 bases and J by 3 bases, with 10 bases left in between. CDR1 is LGHNA and CDR2 is YNFKEQ in the germline V gene. The CDR3 nucleotides are TGTGCCAGCAGCCAGAAATCTGGGACAGATACGCAGTATTTT. Protein sequence: CASSQKSGTDTQYF.

The chain combines TRBV6-1 with TRBJ2-5; 14 nucleotides match TRBD2. After removal of 3 bases from V and 3 bases from J, the junction contained 0 bases not matched to a gene. This CDR3 is built from 15 residues. From germline, CDR1 is MNHNS and CDR2 SASEGT. The chain's CDR3 is CASSEGLAGEETQYF. In DNA, the CDR3 is TGTGCCAGCAGTGAGGGACTAGCGGGAGAAGAGACCCAGTACTTC.

The gene calls are TRBV7-3 and TRBJ2-7; D perhaps matches TRBD1 (6 bases). The CDR3 extends over 15 amino acids. Germline V lookup: CDR1 SGHTA, CDR2 FQGTGA. The V and J ends lost 1 base and 2 bases respectively, with 12 bases between them. Here the CDR3 reads CASSLRPGHPYEQYF. The CDR3 region has the DNA TGTGCCAGCAGCTTAAGGCCGGGACACCCCTACGAGCAGTACTTC. The variable domain in full, completed from reference TRBV7-3 and TRBJ2-7, reads GAGVSQTPSNKVTEKGKYVELRCDPISGHTALYWYRQSLGQGPEFLIYFQGTGAADDSGLPNDRFFAVRPEGSVSTLKIQRTERGDSAVYLCASSLRPGHPYEQYFGPGTRLTVT.

The chain couples TRBV13 to TRBJ2-7; possible D gene TRBD1, 6 bases. V was cut by 2 bases and J by 0 bases, with 11 bases left in between. Germline V CDR1 and CDR2: PRHDT, FYEKMQ (reference sequence). This CDR3 contains 15 residues. For the CDR3, the DNA is TGTGCCAGCAGCTTAAGAGGGACACTCTCCTACGAGCAGTACTTC. Its translation: CASSLRGTLSYEQYF.